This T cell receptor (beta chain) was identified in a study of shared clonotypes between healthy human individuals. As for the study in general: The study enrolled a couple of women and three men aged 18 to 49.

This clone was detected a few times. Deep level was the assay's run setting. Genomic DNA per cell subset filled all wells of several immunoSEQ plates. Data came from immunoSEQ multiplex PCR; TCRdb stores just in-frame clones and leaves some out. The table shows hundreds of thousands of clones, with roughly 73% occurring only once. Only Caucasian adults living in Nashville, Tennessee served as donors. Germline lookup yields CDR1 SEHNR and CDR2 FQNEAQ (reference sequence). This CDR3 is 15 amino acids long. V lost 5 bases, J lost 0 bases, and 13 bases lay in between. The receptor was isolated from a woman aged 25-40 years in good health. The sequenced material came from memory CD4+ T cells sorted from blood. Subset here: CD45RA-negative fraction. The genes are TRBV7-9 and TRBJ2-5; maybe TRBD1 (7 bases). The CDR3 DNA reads TGTGCCAGCAGCCGCGGGACAGTGTACCAAGAGACCCAGTACTTC. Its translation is CASSRGTVYQETQYF.